The 5 T cell receptor beta chains below come from one sample, sequenced in a study of T-cell reconstitution after alpha-beta-depleted transplantation in children. Preparation of the TCRbeta library involved a method that used unique molecular identifiers. MiXCR was run by TCRdb on the PCR reads, yielding one entry per CDR3 protein. The table shows 420,000 or so distinct CDR3 sequences, with roughly a tenth occurring only once. The material sequenced was PBMCs from the stem cell graft donor, taken from the stem cell graft. The receptor set was obtained from a human donor who donated a stem cell graft to a child with acute myeloid leukemia.

This clonotype was counted many times. The rearrangement links TRBV5-1 to TRBJ2-5; either TRBD1 or TRBD2 may supply D (6 bases each). The CDR3 is 16 amino acids. V was cut by 0 bases and J by 5 bases, with 17 bases left in between. The germline V gene has CDR1 SGHRS and CDR2 YFSETQ. CDR3 nucleotide sequence: TGCGCCAGCAGCTTGGGTGGGGGGCCAACTTCGGAGACCCAGTACTTC. Translating it yields CASSLGGGPTSETQYF.

This clonotype was found a few times. The chain links TRBV20-1 to TRBJ2-7, with 8 bases identical to TRBD2. The CDR3 length is 13 residues. With V trimmed by 4 bases and J by 5 bases, 7 bases remained unmatched. In germline, CDR1 is DFQATT, CDR2 SNEGSKA (reference sequence). In DNA form, the CDR3 reads TGCAGTGCTACGGGAGGGGCAAGCGACGAGCAGTACGTC. This codes for CSATGGASDEQYV.

This CDR3 reads CASTAASSAETQYF. The CDR3 coding sequence is TGTGCCAGCACCGCGGCCTCGAGTGCGGAGACCCAGTACTTC. The rearrangement uses TRBV7-9 and TRBJ2-5; D is unclear. V lost 7 bases and J 5 bases, leaving 17 bases between the germline ends. This CDR3 region has 14 residues. Germline V CDR1 and CDR2: SEHNR, FQNEAQ (reference sequence).

This clonotype was seen more than once but under ten times. The J gene is TRBJ1-2, the V gene TRBV7-9; D possibly corresponds to TRBD1 (6 bases). Looked up from germline, CDR1 is SEHNR and CDR2 is FQNEAQ (reference sequence). Deletions cut 0 bases from V and 8 bases from J, with 16 bases between. The CDR3 runs to 15 residues. CDR3 in amino acids: CASSLAPGGSGGYTF. CDR3 bases: TGTGCCAGCAGCTTAGCCCCGGGGGGCAGCGGCGGCTACACCTTC.

This clonotype was seen ten or more times. This chain uses TRBV4-3 with TRBJ2-1; 7 bases fit TRBD2. Trimming took 4 bases from V and 7 from J; bases not matched to a gene: 10. Per germline, CDR1 LGHNA and CDR2 YSLEER. CDR3 length: 15 amino acids. Here the CDR3 reads CASSLGGGPGNEQFF. The CDR3 nucleotides read TGCGCCAGCAGCCTGGGGGGAGGGCCGGGTAATGAGCAGTTCTTC.